These 17 T cell receptor beta chains were sequenced from one sample in a study of breast tumors, draining lymph nodes, adjacent tissues (dated by TCRdb to 2016 to 2018). Lymph node samples were obtained from the axillary draining lymph nodes of breast cancer patients. The library was produced with multiplex PCR. The data were produced on an Illumina HiSeq 2000. TCRdb trimmed public reads at Q25 via fastp, called clones via MiXCR and kept in-frame beta chains. Merged by CDR3 protein, the rows form single entries marked with the most common genes and DNA. Here the sample has 130,000 or so distinct CDR3 sequences; around a third occur a single time. The ten largest clones capture roughly 2.3% of the sample. The source material was axillary lymph node tissue. All receptors derive from a female donor with breast cancer. Some clones in this sample may be carry-over from other donors' samples.

This clonotype was observed many times. The chain combines TRBV25-1 with TRBJ1-6; D remains ambiguous. There are 14 residues in the CDR3. Per the germline V gene, CDR1 is MGHDK and CDR2 is SYGVNS. Trimming left V 8 bases short and J 7 bases short, with 15 bases between. DNA for the CDR3: TGTGCCAGCCCCACTCCGGACGGGAATTCACCCCTCCACTTT. It translates to CASPTPDGNSPLHF.

This clonotype was counted between two and nine times. This may be a read error, as it is one base from a much larger clone. Lacking the conserved final phenylalanine or tryptophan, this CDR3 likely reflects a read error. This CDR3 is CASSSPDRALGKLFL. The CDR3, as DNA: TGTGCCAGCAGCTCACCAGACAGGGCCCTAGGAAAACTGTTTCTT. This chain joins TRBV5-5 and TRBJ1-4, with 7 bases aligning to TRBD1. The CDR3 is 15 amino acids. V trimming: 3 bases; J trimming: 10 bases; junction bases outside the gene matches: 12. Germline-derived CDR1 and CDR2 are SGHKS and YYEKEE (reference sequence).

This clonotype was observed at least ten times. The rearrangement uses TRBV4-2 and TRBJ1-6, with D possibly matching TRBD1 (6 bases). Germline CDR1 reads LGHNA; CDR2 reads YNFKEQ. The CDR3 consists of 14 residues. Trimming shortened V by 4 bases and J by 10 bases, and 14 bases separated the two germline ends. The CDR3 loop is CASSLQGTRSPLHF. The CDR3 DNA reads as TGTGCCAGCAGCCTTCAGGGGACGCGCTCACCCCTCCACTTT.

This clonotype was counted many times. The V call is TRBV6-5, the J call TRBJ1-4, with D possibly being TRBD1 (6 bases). This CDR3 is 15 amino acids long. Deletions cut 0 bases from V and 6 bases from J, with 11 bases between. Germline loops: CDR1 MNHEY, CDR2 SVGAGI. CDR3 DNA sequence: TGTGCCAGCAGTTACTCCGGGGGGCTTTATGAAAAACTGTTTTTT. Its protein product is CASSYSGGLYEKLFF.

The genes are TRBV6-6 and TRBJ1-1; weak D call: TRBD1 (5 bases). Germline V CDR1 and CDR2: MNHNY, SVGAGI (reference sequence). The V end was cut by 6 bases, the J end by 7 bases, with 9 bases between. The CDR3 runs 11 residues. CDR3 nucleotide sequence: TGTGCCAGCAGCCCAGGGTTTGAAGCTTTCTTT. Translating it yields CASSPGFEAFF.

This clonotype was recorded many times. The chain carries TRBV5-1 and TRBJ2-5, with D uncertain. V was trimmed by 3 bases and J by 0 bases, leaving 9 bases between them. The CDR3 extends over 14 amino acids. From germline, CDR1 is SGHRS and CDR2 YFSETQ. CDR3 loop: CASSSNQYQETQYF. In nucleotides, the CDR3 is TGCGCCAGCAGCTCAAACCAGTACCAAGAGACCCAGTACTTC.

This clonotype was counted at least ten times. The chain uses TRBV3-1 and TRBJ1-6, with D possibly TRBD1 on 5 matching bases. V lost 2 bases and J lost 7, with 9 bases in between. The CDR3 spans 14 residues. Germline CDR1 reads LGHDT; CDR2 reads YNNKEL (reference sequence). CDR3 amino acids: CASSQNAGNSPLHF. The CDR3, as DNA: TGTGCCAGCAGCCAAAATGCAGGGAATTCACCCCTCCACTTT.

The V gene is TRBV6-6, the J gene TRBJ1-6; 10 nucleotides agree with TRBD1. Germline V CDR1 and CDR2: MNHNY, SVGAGI (reference sequence). Germline trimming cut 6 bases from V and 7 bases from J; bases unmatched to any gene: 6. The CDR3 sequence is 15 residues long. The CDR3 region has the DNA TGTGCCAGCAGGCCTCGACAGGGGGCCAATTCACCCCTCCACTTT. Its protein product is CASRPRQGANSPLHF.

This clonotype was picked up many times. CDR3 DNA sequence: TGTGCCAGCAGTGGGGGAACTAATTCACCCCTCCACTTT. Translating gives CASSGGTNSPLHF. The chain couples TRBV6-6 to TRBJ1-6; D may be TRBD1 (5 bases). Germline CDR1 and CDR2: MNHNY and SVGAGI (reference sequence). This CDR3 comprises 13 residues. V was clipped by 5 bases and J by 6 bases, with 8 bases between them.

Only one count was recorded for this clonotype. The conserved phenylalanine or tryptophan is not found at the CDR3 terminus, so this likely reflects a read error. The chain carries TRBV4-3 and TRBJ2-7, with 12 bases lining up with TRBD2. Germline assignment: CDR1 LGHNA and CDR2 YSLEER. The CDR3 runs 14 residues. After removal of 6 bases from V and 4 bases from J, the junction contained 4 bases not matched to a gene. CDR3 sequence reads: CASRSGLAGYEQYA. CDR3 bases: TGCGCCAGCAGATCTGGACTAGCGGGGTACGAGCAGTACGCC.

This clonotype was found many times. The chain combines TRBV5-8 with TRBJ2-7, with 7 positions matching TRBD2. In germline, CDR1 is SGHTS, CDR2 YDEGEE. There are 12 residues in the CDR3. Losses at the gene ends were 3 bases for V and 4 bases for J; bases not matched to a gene: 1. CDR3 region: CASSYGRYEQYF. The CDR3 DNA reads TGTGCCAGCAGCTACGGGAGGTACGAGCAGTACTTC.

The CDR3 DNA reads TGTGCCAGCAGCTGGGGACAGACCAGCACAGATACGCAGTATTTT. Amino acid sequence: CASSWGQTSTDTQYF. The chain couples TRBV7-8 to TRBJ2-3; 7 bases agree with TRBD1. The CDR3 runs to 15 residues. Trimming removed 4 bases from V and 0 bases from J; junction bases left unmatched: 4. The germline V gene has CDR1 SGHVS and CDR2 FQNEAQ.

The chain joins TRBV7-6 to TRBJ2-6; either TRBD1 or TRBD2 may fit D (5 bases each). The CDR3 is 18 amino acids. From germline, CDR1 is SGHVS and CDR2 FNYEAQ. Trimming took off 5 bases at V and 0 bases at J, with 17 bases between the two ends. The CDR3 loop reads CASSTRGRVVSGANVLTF. CDR3 coding DNA: TGTGCCAGCAGCACTAGGGGCAGGGTAGTCTCTGGGGCCAACGTCCTGACTTTC.

This clonotype was detected ten times or more. The J gene is TRBJ1-6, the V gene TRBV6-6; the D gene is possibly TRBD1 (6 bases). V was clipped by 5 bases and J by 10 bases, with 15 bases between them. CDR3 size: 14 residues. CDR1 and CDR2 from the germline V gene are MNHNY and SVGAGI (reference sequence). The CDR3 region has the DNA TGTGCCAGCAGTCTTTCGGGGGCTTCGTCACCCCTCCACTTT. Protein: CASSLSGASSPLHF.

The chain carries TRBV4-2 and TRBJ2-7; D might be TRBD2 (7 bases). This CDR3 region has 16 residues. V was trimmed by 4 bases and J by 3 bases, leaving 19 bases between them. Germline CDR1 and CDR2: LGHNA and YNFKEQ. For the CDR3, the DNA is TGTGCCAGCAGCCCGGGGGAGGGGGTAATTTACTACGAGCAGTACGTC. Amino acids: CASSPGEGVIYYEQYV.

V usage is TRBV2 and J usage is TRBJ1-3; unclear D gene. This CDR3 comprises 15 residues. The germline V gene has CDR1 SNHLY and CDR2 FYNNEI. V lost 0 bases to trimming and J lost 8 bases, with 14 bases between them. The CDR3 sequence: CASSEASGYGYTIYF. CDR3 DNA sequence: TGTGCCAGCAGTGAAGCGTCCGGCTATGGCTACACCATATATTTT.

In its sample, this clonotype was seen many times. The CDR3: CASSQDSRTPTNYGYTF. The CDR3 coding sequence is TGCGCCAGCAGCCAAGACAGCCGGACACCTACTAACTATGGCTACACCTTC. The chain joins TRBV4-3 to TRBJ1-2, with D possibly TRBD1 on 5 matching bases. The CDR3 runs to 17 residues. Germline V gene lookup returns CDR1 LGHNA and CDR2 YSLEER. Between the trimmed V and J ends, which lost 0 bases and 0 bases, there was a span of 14 bases.